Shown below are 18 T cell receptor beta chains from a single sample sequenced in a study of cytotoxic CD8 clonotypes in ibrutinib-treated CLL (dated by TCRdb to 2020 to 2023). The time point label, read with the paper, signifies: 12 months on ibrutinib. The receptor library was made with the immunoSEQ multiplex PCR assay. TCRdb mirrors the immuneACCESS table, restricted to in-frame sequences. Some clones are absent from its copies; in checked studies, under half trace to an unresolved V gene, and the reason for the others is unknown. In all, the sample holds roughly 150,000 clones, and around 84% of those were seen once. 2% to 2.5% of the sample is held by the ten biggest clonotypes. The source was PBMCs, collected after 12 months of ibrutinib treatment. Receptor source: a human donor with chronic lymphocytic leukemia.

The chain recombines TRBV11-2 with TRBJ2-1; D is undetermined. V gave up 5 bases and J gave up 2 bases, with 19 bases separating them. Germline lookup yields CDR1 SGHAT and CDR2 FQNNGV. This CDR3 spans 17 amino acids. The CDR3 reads CASSHQTPAQTYNEQFF. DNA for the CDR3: TGTGCCAGCAGCCACCAAACTCCTGCCCAAACCTACAATGAGCAGTTCTTC.

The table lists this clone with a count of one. The CDR3, as DNA: TGTGCCAGCAGTTCCTCGGGACAGGCGGCTGGCTACACCTTC. Encoded protein: CASSSSGQAAGYTF. The rearrangement links TRBV6-6 to TRBJ1-2; 8 positions match TRBD1. Germline V gene sequence: CDR1 MNHNY, CDR2 SVGAGI (reference sequence). J was trimmed by 7 bases and V by 4 bases; bases with no gene match: 8. CDR3 length: 14 amino acids.

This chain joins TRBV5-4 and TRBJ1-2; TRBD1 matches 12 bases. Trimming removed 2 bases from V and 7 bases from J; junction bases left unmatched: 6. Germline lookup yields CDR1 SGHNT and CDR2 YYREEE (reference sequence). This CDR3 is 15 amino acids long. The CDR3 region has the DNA TGTGCCAGCAGCTTCCCGGGACAGGGGGCGCTTGGCTACACCTTC. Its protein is CASSFPGQGALGYTF. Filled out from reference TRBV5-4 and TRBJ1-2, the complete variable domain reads ETGVTQSPTHLIKTRGQQVTLRCSSQSGHNTVSWYQQALGQGPQFIFQYYREEENGRGNFPPRFSGLQFPNYSSELNVNALELDDSALYLCASSFPGQGALGYTFGSGTRLTVV.

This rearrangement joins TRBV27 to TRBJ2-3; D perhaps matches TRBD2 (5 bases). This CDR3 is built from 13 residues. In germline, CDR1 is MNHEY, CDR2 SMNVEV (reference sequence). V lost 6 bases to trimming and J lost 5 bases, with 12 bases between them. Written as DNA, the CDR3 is TGTGCCAGCAGCGGGAAGCCACAAGATACGCAGTATTTT. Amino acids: CASSGKPQDTQYF.

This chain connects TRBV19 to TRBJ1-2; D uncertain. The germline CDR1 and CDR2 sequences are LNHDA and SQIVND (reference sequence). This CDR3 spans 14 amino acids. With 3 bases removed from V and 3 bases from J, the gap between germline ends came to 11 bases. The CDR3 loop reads CASSMDGGHYGYTF. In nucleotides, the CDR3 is TGTGCCAGTAGTATGGATGGAGGTCACTATGGCTACACCTTC.

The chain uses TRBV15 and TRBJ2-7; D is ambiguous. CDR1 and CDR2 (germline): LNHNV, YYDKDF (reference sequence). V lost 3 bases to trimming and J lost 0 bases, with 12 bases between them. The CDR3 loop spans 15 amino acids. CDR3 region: CATSSPPGSSYEQYF. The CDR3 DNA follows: TGTGCCACCAGCAGTCCCCCGGGCAGCTCCTACGAGCAGTACTTC.

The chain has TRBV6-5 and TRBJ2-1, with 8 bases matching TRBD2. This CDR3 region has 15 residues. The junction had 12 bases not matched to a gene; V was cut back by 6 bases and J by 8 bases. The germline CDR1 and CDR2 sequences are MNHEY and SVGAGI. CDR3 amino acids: CASRHDERESDEQFF. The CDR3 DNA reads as TGTGCCAGCAGGCACGACGAGCGGGAGAGCGATGAGCAGTTCTTC.

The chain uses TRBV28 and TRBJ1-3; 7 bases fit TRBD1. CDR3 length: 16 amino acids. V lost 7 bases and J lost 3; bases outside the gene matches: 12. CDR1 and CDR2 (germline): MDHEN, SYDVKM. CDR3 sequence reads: CASNARGRVIGNTIYF. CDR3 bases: TGTGCCAGCAATGCCAGGGGGAGGGTCATTGGAAACACCATATATTTT.

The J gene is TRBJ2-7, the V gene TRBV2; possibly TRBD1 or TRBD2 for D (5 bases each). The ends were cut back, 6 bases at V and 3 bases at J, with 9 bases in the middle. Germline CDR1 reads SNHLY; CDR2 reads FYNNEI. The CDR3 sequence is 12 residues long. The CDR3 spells CASRRDGYEQYF. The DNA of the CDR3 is TGTGCCAGCAGAAGGGACGGCTACGAGCAGTACTTC.

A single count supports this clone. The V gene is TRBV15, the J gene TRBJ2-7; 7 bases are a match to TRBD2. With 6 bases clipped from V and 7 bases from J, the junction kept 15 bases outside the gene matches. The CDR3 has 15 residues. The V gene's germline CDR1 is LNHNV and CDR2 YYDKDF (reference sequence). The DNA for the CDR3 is TGTGCCACCAGTTTTACCGGGACTACCTCGGAAGAGCAGTACTTC. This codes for CATSFTGTTSEEQYF.

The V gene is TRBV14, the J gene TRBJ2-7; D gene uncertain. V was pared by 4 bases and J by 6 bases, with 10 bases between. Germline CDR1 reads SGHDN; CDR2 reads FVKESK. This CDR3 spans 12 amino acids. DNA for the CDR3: TGTGCCAGCAGCCCCGGATCGCTCGAGCAGTACTTC. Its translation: CASSPGSLEQYF.

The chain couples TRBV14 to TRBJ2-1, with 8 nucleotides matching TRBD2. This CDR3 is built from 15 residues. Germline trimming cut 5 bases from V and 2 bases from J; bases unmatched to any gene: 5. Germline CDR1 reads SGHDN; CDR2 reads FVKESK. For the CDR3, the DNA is TGTGCCAGCAGCTTGAGCGGGGGCCCCTACAATGAGCAGTTCTTC. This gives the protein CASSLSGGPYNEQFF.

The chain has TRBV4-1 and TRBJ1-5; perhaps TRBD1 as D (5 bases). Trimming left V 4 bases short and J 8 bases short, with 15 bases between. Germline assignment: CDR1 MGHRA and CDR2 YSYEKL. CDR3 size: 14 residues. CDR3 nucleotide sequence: TGCGCCAGCAGCCCTCGGGCAGGGTGGGAGCCCCAGCATTTT. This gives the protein CASSPRAGWEPQHF.

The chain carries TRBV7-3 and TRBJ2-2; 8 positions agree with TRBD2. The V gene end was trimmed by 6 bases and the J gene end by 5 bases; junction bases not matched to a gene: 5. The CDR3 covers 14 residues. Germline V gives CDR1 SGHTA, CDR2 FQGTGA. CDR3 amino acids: CASRSGTSTGELFF. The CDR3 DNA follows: TGTGCCAGCAGATCCGGGACTAGTACCGGGGAGCTGTTTTTT.

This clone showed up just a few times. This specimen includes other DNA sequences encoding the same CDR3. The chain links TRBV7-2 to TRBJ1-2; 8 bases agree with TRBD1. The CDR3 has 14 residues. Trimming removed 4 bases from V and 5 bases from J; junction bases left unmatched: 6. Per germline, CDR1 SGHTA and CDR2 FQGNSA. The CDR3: CASSSPGGGYGYTF. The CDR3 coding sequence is TGTGCCAGCAGCTCCCCAGGGGGCGGTTATGGCTACACCTTC.

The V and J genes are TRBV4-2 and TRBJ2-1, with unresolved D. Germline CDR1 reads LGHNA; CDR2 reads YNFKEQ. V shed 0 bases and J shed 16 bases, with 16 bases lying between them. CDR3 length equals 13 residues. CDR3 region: CASSQETGVGIFF. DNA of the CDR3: TGTGCCAGCAGCCAAGAGACCGGAGTGGGGATTTTCTTC.

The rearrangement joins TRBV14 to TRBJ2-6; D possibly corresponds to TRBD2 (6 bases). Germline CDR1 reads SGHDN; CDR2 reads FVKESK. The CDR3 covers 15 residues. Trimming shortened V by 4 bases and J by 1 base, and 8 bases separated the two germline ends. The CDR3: CASSRRGSGANVLTF. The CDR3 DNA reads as TGTGCCAGCAGCCGGCGGGGATCTGGGGCCAACGTCCTGACTTTC. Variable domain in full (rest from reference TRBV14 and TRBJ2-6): EAGVTQFPSHSVIEKGQTVTLRCDPISGHDNLYWYRRVMGKEIKFLLHFVKESKQDESGMPNNRFLAERTGGTYSTLKVQPAELEDSGVYFCASSRRGSGANVLTFGAGSRLTVL.

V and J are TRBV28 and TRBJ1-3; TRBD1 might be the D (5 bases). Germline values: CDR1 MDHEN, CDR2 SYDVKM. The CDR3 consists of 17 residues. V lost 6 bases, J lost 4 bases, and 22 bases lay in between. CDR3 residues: CASSHYGGGGTGNTIYF. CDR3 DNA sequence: TGTGCCAGCAGCCACTATGGTGGTGGGGGGACGGGAAACACCATATATTTT.